This TCR beta chain was identified in a study of shared clonotypes between healthy human individuals. This clone was detected ten times or more. Its antigen is undetermined. Authors' data handling: Filtering differed, since immunoSEQ gave only junction sequences and no quality scores. This table comes from immunoSEQ multiplex PCR, and its TCRdb copy is limited to in-frame clones, with some not included. The V and J calls and clone size were taken over from that table, and D and trimming were inferred from the DNA. The sample holds approximately 980,000 clones, less than 85% seen once. Study-wide points: Across a few donors, naive CD4 shared around 5%, naive CD8 under 4%, memory CD4 roughly 2.4%, memory CD8 under 0.5%.

The CDR3 loop spans 16 amino acids. V gave up 5 bases and J gave up 1 base; unmatched junction bases: 6. From germline, CDR1 is SEHNR and CDR2 FQNEAQ (reference sequence). Naive CD4+ cells were CD45RA-selected; the remaining cells were memory. This clonotype was obtained from a man between 18 and 29 years old in good health. The specimen sequenced was memory CD4+ T cells sorted from blood. Described subset: CD45RA-negative fraction. The chain joins TRBV7-9 to TRBJ2-1; 9 nucleotides line up with TRBD2. The CDR3 bases are TGTGCCAGCAGCGACGATAGCGGGAGATCCTACAATGAGCAGTTCTTC. It is translated as CASSDDSGRSYNEQFF.